Listed below are T cell receptor beta chains from one sample, sequenced in a study of cytomegalovirus exposure and HLA in healthy donors. Sequencing used immunoSEQ multiplex PCR; TCRdb keeps in-frame clones, though not all of them. The sample includes 140,000 or so clones, approximately 78% of them seen just once. Sample: PBMCs. These TCRs come from a woman aged 18-29 years in good health and CMV-seropositive. Both conserved end residues are part of each CDR3. Each record gives: J gene, D gene, clone size, V gene, CDR3 protein, CDR3 DNA. D genes are given only for firm matches. Size is stated for part of the rows, as once, few or many counts, or as a class when the clone is expanded.

j_call: TRBJ2-3
d_call: NA
clone_size: NA
v_call: TRBV6-5
cdr3_aa: CASSSGLSTDTQYF
cdr3_nt: TGTGCCAGCAGTTCGGGACTGTCTACAGATACGCAGTATTTT

j_call: TRBJ1-1
d_call: NA
clone_size: NA
v_call: TRBV5-1
cdr3_aa: CASSWGGELTEAFF
cdr3_nt: TGCGCCAGCAGCTGGGGTGGGGAGCTCACTGAAGCTTTCTTT

j_call: TRBJ2-3
d_call: NA
clone_size: NA
v_call: TRBV6-1
cdr3_aa: CASSGHLASTDTQYF
cdr3_nt: TGTGCCAGCAGTGGGCACCTAGCGAGCACAGATACGCAGTATTTT

j_call: TRBJ2-1
d_call: NA
clone_size: few
v_call: TRBV9
cdr3_aa: CASSALTWSSYNEQFF
cdr3_nt: TGTGCCAGCAGCGCATTGACTTGGTCCTCCTACAATGAGCAGTTCTTC

j_call: TRBJ2-1
d_call: TRBD1
clone_size: NA
v_call: TRBV10-3
cdr3_aa: CAISWGSPGQGVYEQFF
cdr3_nt: TGTGCCATCAGTTGGGGGTCTCCGGGACAGGGGGTTTATGAGCAGTTCTTC

j_call: TRBJ2-5
d_call: NA
clone_size: once
v_call: TRBV5-1
cdr3_aa: CASSSSTLGATQYF
cdr3_nt: TGCGCCAGCAGCTCATCGACACTGGGGGCGACCCAGTACTTC

j_call: TRBJ2-7
d_call: NA
clone_size: NA
v_call: TRBV5-1
cdr3_aa: CASSLTAYEQYF
cdr3_nt: TGCGCCAGCAGCTTGACAGCTTACGAGCAGTACTTC

j_call: TRBJ2-7
d_call: TRBD1
clone_size: NA
v_call: TRBV5-4
cdr3_aa: CASSLGSATGLSYEQYF
cdr3_nt: TGTGCCAGCAGCTTGGGGTCAGCGACAGGGCTCTCCTACGAGCAGTACTTC

j_call: TRBJ2-6
d_call: NA
clone_size: NA
v_call: TRBV5-1
cdr3_aa: CASSLEIGGLGTGANVLTF
cdr3_nt: TGCGCCAGCAGCTTGGAGATCGGGGGGCTGGGTACTGGGGCCAACGTCCTGACTTTC

j_call: TRBJ2-5
d_call: NA
clone_size: NA
v_call: TRBV5-1
cdr3_aa: CASSEGVSEVQYF
cdr3_nt: TGCGCCAGCAGCGAGGGGGTATCAGAGGTCCAGTACTTC

j_call: TRBJ1-1
d_call: NA
clone_size: once
v_call: TRBV18
cdr3_aa: CASSPLGGTEAFF
cdr3_nt: TGTGCCAGCTCACCACTGGGAGGGACTGAAGCTTTCTTT

j_call: TRBJ2-7
d_call: NA
clone_size: NA
v_call: TRBV5-1
cdr3_aa: CASSLASSYEQYF
cdr3_nt: TGCGCCAGCAGCTTGGCCAGCTCCTACGAGCAGTACTTC

j_call: TRBJ2-7
d_call: NA
clone_size: NA
v_call: TRBV7-9
cdr3_aa: CASSLAGRGSSYEQYF
cdr3_nt: TGTGCCAGCAGCTTAGCCGGACGGGGGAGCTCCTACGAGCAGTACTTC

j_call: TRBJ1-1
d_call: NA
clone_size: NA
v_call: TRBV7-8
cdr3_aa: CASSPEGQMNTEAFF
cdr3_nt: TGTGCCAGCAGCCCAGAAGGACAGATGAACACTGAAGCTTTCTTT

j_call: TRBJ1-6
d_call: NA
clone_size: NA
v_call: TRBV6-5
cdr3_aa: CASSYSQRVNNSPLHF
cdr3_nt: TGTGCCAGCAGTTACTCGCAGAGGGTCAATAATTCACCCCTCCACTTT

j_call: TRBJ2-7
d_call: TRBD2
clone_size: NA
v_call: TRBV6-1
cdr3_aa: CASSEAGRKAGAYEQYF
cdr3_nt: TGTGCCAGCAGTGAAGCAGGGCGAAAAGCGGGGGCCTACGAGCAGTACTTC